One and the same sample provided the 14 T cell receptor beta chains below, sequenced in a study of blood T cell repertoires in COVID-19. Here immunoSEQ multiplex PCR was the method, and the copy in TCRdb shows in-frame clones only, minus some. In the table there are roughly 300,000 clones, less than 90% of which are singletons. The material sequenced was PBMCs or T cells enriched from blood (not recorded which). These receptors were collected from a woman between 25 and 40 years old who had recovered from COVID-19.

The chain couples TRBV7-8 to TRBJ1-5; D gene unclear. Trimming removed 1 base from V and 7 bases from J, with 11 bases in between. Germline V gene lookup returns CDR1 SGHVS and CDR2 FQNEAQ. This CDR3 comprises 14 residues. The CDR3 bases are TGTGCCAGCAGCTTAGGGGCCCAGGCGCAGCCCCAGCATTTT. This gives the protein CASSLGAQAQPQHF.

This clone was counted a few times. The V and J genes are TRBV6-2 or TRBV6-3 and TRBJ1-2, with 10 bases aligning to TRBD1. Germline V CDR1 and CDR2: MNHEY, SVGEGT. The CDR3 length is 14 residues. The J segment lost 4 bases and the V segment lost 4 bases, leaving 3 bases of the junction unmatched. The CDR3 bases are TGTGCCAGCAGTTTGGGGACAGGGGCCTATGGCTACACCTTC. It encodes CASSLGTGAYGYTF.

The rearrangement joins TRBV7-6 to TRBJ2-1; 9 bases are a match to TRBD2. V gave up 4 bases and J gave up 8 bases; unmatched junction bases: 12. From germline, CDR1 is SGHVS and CDR2 FNYEAQ. The CDR3 has 16 amino acids. The CDR3 DNA is TGTGCCAGCAGCTGGCCGCTAGCGGGGCGGAGTGATGAGCAGTTCTTC. This encodes CASSWPLAGRSDEQFF. Drawing the rest from reference TRBV7-6 and TRBJ2-1, the complete variable domain is GAGVSQSPRYKVTKRGQDVALRCDPISGHVSLYWYRQALGQGPEFLTYFNYEAQQDKSGLPNDRFSAERPEGSISTLTIQRTEQRDSAMYRCASSWPLAGRSDEQFFGPGTRLTVL.

The V gene is TRBV4-2, the J gene TRBJ1-2; 10 bases map to TRBD1. The CDR3 loop spans 14 amino acids. Germline V gene lookup returns CDR1 LGHNA and CDR2 YNFKEQ. Trimming took 4 bases from V and 8 from J; bases not matched to a gene: 7. CDR3 nucleotide sequence: TGTGCCAGCAGCCTCCCGGACAGGGGGGACGGCTACACCTTC. Translated: CASSLPDRGDGYTF.

This chain connects TRBV27 to TRBJ2-1; 8 nucleotides line up with TRBD1. Germline values: CDR1 MNHEY, CDR2 SMNVEV (reference sequence). The CDR3 runs to 18 residues. Unmatched junction bases numbered 10, after V lost 3 bases and J lost 0 bases. The CDR3 region is CASSFQGSGGASYNEQFF. The DNA of the CDR3 is TGTGCCAGCAGTTTTCAGGGTTCAGGGGGCGCCTCCTACAATGAGCAGTTCTTC.

J is TRBJ1-1 and V is TRBV6-2 or TRBV6-3; maybe TRBD1 (5 bases). Germline CDR1 and CDR2: MNHEY and SVGEGT. Trimming removed 2 bases at V and 0 bases at J, with 19 bases between. CDR3 length: 18 amino acids. CDR3 DNA: TGTGCCAGCAGTTACGGGTTAGGGGCCCTGTTCATGAACACTGAAGCTTTCTTT. Translated, it gives CASSYGLGALFMNTEAFF.

The chain has TRBV12-5 and TRBJ2-7; 11 nucleotides align to TRBD2. V lost 3 bases, J lost 7 bases, and 8 bases stayed unmatched. The CDR3 length is 15 residues. Germline V CDR1 and CDR2: LGHNT, FRNRAP. CDR3 residues: CASGFLAGGGKEQYF. The CDR3 DNA follows: TGTGCTAGTGGTTTCCTAGCGGGGGGTGGGAAAGAGCAGTACTTC.

The table lists this clone with a few counts. The gene calls are TRBV30 and TRBJ1-2, with D uncertain. V was cut by 5 bases and J by 8 bases, with 15 bases left in between. The CDR3 runs 12 residues. Germline V lookup: CDR1 GTSNPN, CDR2 SVGIG (reference sequence). CDR3 protein: CAWGDYVRGYTF. The CDR3 DNA follows: TGTGCCTGGGGCGACTACGTCCGGGGCTACACCTTC.

The chain has TRBV3-1 (or the pseudogene TRBV3-2) and TRBJ2-1; 7 nucleotides match TRBD1. The CDR3 length is 17 residues. Trimming removed 4 bases from V and 5 bases from J; junction bases left unmatched: 14. Germline V lookup: CDR1 LGHDT, CDR2 YNNKEL (reference sequence). CDR3 sequence: CASSPLPSGTVNNEQFF. In DNA, the CDR3 is TGTGCCAGCAGCCCTCTCCCCTCCGGGACAGTTAACAATGAGCAGTTCTTC.

This clone came up once. The chain employs TRBV7-9 and TRBJ1-6; D uncertain. Germline V gene data show CDR1 as SEHNR and CDR2 as FQNEAQ (reference sequence). This CDR3 is built from 15 residues. V was shortened by 6 bases and J by 6 bases, with 15 bases between the two germline ends. The CDR3 is CASRLDGKANSPLHF. The CDR3 nucleotides are TGTGCCAGCAGACTAGACGGCAAAGCTAATTCACCCCTCCACTTT.

This chain uses TRBV18 with TRBJ2-1; TRBD1 agrees at 10 bases. Trimming at V came to 7 bases and at J to 5 bases, leaving 20 bases not matched to a gene. The CDR3 totals 19 residues. Germline CDR1 KGHSH, CDR2 LQKENI. CDR3 nucleotide sequence: TGTGCCAGCTTAACGCGGTGTATTTTGAGGGACAGGGGTAACAATGAGCAGTTCTTC. Translating it yields CASLTRCILRDRGNNEQFF.

This chain uses TRBV24-1 with TRBJ2-2; 7 positions agree with TRBD1. CDR1 is KGHDR and CDR2 is SFDVKD in the germline V gene. The junction had 7 bases not matched to a gene; V was cut back by 9 bases and J by 4 bases. The CDR3 length is 14 residues. CDR3 sequence reads: CATAGTDTTGELFF. The CDR3 coding sequence is TGTGCCACCGCCGGGACAGACACCACCGGGGAGCTGTTTTTT.

This clone has just a few counts. This sequence joins TRBV28 and TRBJ1-2, with 10 bases fitting TRBD1. CDR1 is MDHEN, CDR2 SYDVKM, per germline. The CDR3 is made up of 14 amino acids. Losses at the gene ends were 4 bases for V and 3 bases for J; bases not matched to a gene: 2. The CDR3 here is CASSSGTGDYGYTF. The CDR3 coding sequence is TGTGCCAGCAGTTCCGGGACAGGGGACTATGGCTACACCTTC.

This chain uses TRBV6-5 with TRBJ2-7; 8 bases fit TRBD2. J was trimmed by 3 bases and V by 6 bases; bases with no gene match: 4. The CDR3 is made up of 13 amino acids. Germline CDR1 is MNHEY and CDR2 is SVGAGI. In DNA, the CDR3 is TGTGCCAGCAGCTCCACTAGCGGCTACGAGCAGTACTTC. This sequence encodes CASSSTSGYEQYF.